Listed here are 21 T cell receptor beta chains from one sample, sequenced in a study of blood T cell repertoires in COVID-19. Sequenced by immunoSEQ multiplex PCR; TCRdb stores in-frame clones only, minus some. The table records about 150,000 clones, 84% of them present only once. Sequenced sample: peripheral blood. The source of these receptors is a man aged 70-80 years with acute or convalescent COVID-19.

The CDR3 coding sequence is TGTGCCAGCAGCCAAACCTCAGGGGTAACTAATGAAAAACTGTTTTTT. Translated: CASSQTSGVTNEKLFF. The J gene is TRBJ1-4, the V gene TRBV27; weak D call: TRBD1 (6 bases). The germline V gene encodes CDR1 MNHEY and CDR2 SMNVEV (reference sequence). Trimming took 6 bases from V and 1 from J, leaving 15 bases between them. This CDR3 region has 16 residues.

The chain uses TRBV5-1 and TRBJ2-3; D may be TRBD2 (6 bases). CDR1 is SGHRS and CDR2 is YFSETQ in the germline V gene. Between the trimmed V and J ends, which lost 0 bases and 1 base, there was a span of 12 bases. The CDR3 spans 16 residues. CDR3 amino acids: CASSLGGGTGTDTQYF. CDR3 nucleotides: TGCGCCAGCAGCTTGGGCGGCGGGACGGGCACAGATACGCAGTATTTT.

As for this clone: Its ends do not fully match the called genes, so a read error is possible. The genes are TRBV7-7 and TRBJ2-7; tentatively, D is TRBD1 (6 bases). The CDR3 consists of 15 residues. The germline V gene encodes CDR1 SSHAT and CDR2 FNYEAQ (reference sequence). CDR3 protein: CASSEDRNRFSEQYF. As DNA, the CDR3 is TGTGCTAGCAGCGAGGACAGAAACAGGTTCTCCGAGCAGTACTTC. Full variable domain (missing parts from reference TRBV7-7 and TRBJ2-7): GAGVSQSPRYKVTKRGQDVTLRCDPISSHATLYWYQQALGQGPEFLTYFNYEAQPDKSGLPSDRFSAERPEGSISTLTIQRTEQRDSAMYRCASSEDRNRFSEQYFGPGTRLTVT.

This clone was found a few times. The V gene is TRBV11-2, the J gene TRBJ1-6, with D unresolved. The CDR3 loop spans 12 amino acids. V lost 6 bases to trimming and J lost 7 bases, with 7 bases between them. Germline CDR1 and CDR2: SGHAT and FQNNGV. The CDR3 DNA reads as TGTGCCAGCAGTCCGGTAAATTCACCCCTCCACTTT. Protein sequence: CASSPVNSPLHF.

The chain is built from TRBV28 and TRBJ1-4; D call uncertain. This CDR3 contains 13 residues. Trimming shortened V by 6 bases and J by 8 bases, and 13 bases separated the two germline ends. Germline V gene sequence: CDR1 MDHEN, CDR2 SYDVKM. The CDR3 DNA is TGTGCCAGCAGGATGGGCCACGGAGAAAAACTGTTTTTT. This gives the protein CASRMGHGEKLFF.

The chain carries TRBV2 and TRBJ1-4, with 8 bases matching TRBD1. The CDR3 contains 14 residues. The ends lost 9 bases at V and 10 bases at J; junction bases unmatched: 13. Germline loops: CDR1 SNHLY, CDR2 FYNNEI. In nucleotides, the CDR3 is TGTGCCAGTCATTCCGGGACAGGAGGGAGAAAACTGTTTTTT. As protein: CASHSGTGGRKLFF.

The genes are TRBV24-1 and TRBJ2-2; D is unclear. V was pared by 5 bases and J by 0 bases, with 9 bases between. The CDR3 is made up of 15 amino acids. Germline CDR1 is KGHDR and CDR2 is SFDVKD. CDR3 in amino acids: CATSGDISNTGELFF. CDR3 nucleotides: TGTGCCACCAGTGGTGACATATCGAACACCGGGGAGCTGTTTTTT.

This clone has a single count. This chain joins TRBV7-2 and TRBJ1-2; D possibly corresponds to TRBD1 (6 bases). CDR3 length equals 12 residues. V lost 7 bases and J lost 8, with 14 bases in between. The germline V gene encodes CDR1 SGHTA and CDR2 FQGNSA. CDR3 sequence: CASTATGTGYTF. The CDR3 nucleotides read TGTGCCAGCACCGCTACAGGGACCGGCTACACCTTC.

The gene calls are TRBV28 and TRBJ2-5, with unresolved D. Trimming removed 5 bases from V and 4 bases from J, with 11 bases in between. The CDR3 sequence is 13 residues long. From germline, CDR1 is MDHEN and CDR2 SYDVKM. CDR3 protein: CASSRQTTETQYF. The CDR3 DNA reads TGTGCCAGCAGTCGCCAAACTACAGAGACCCAGTACTTC.

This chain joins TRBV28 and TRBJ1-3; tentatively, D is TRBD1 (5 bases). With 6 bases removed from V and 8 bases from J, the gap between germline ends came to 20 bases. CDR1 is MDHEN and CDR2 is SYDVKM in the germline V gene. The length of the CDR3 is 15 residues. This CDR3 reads CASSSGGSPLDTIYF. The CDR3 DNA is TGTGCCAGCAGCTCGGGGGGGTCACCACTGGACACCATATATTTT.

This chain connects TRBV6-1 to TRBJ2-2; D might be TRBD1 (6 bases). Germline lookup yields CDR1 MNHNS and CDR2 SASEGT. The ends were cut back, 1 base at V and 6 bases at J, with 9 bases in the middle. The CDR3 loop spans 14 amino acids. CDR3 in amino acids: CASSEDRAPGELFF. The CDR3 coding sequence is TGTGCCAGCAGTGAAGACAGGGCCCCCGGGGAGCTGTTTTTT.

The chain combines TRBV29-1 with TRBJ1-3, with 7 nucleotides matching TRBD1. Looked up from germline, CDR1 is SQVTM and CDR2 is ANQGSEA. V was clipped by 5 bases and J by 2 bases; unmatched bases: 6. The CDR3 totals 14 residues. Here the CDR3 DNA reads TGCAGCGTTACAGGGGCGGCCGCTGGAAACACCATATATTTT. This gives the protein CSVTGAAAGNTIYF.

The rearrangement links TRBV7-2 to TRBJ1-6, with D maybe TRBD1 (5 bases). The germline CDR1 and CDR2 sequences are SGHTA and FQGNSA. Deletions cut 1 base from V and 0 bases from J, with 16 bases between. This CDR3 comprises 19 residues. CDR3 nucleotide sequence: TGTGCCAGCAGCTTAGTGGCTGGGGCGTCGAGCTCCTATAATTCACCCCTCCACTTT. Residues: CASSLVAGASSSYNSPLHF.

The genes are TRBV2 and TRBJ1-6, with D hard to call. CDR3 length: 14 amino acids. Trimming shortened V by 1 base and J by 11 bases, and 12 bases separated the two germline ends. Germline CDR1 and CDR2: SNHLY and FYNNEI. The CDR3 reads CASSEVEGWTPLHF. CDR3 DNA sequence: TGTGCCAGCAGTGAAGTAGAGGGATGGACACCCCTCCACTTT.

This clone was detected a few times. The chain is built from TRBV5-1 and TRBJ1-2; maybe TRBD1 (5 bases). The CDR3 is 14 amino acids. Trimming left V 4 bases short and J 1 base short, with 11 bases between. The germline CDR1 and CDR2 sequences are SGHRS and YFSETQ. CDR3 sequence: CASSGTGFNYGYTF. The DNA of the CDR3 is TGCGCCAGCAGCGGTACAGGTTTTAACTATGGCTACACCTTC.

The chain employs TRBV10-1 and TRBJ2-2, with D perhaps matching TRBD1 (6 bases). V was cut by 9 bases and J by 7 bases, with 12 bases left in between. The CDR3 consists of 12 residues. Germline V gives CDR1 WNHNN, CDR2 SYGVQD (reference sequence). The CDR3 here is CARSGESGELFF. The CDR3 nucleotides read TGCGCCAGGTCAGGGGAGAGCGGGGAGCTGTTTTTT.

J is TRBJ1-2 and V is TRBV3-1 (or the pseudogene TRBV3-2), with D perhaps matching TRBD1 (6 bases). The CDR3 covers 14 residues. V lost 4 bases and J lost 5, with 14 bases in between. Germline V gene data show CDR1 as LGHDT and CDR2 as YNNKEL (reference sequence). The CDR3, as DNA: TGTGCCAGCAGCCCAGGGGTCGGAGATTATGGCTACACCTTC. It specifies CASSPGVGDYGYTF.

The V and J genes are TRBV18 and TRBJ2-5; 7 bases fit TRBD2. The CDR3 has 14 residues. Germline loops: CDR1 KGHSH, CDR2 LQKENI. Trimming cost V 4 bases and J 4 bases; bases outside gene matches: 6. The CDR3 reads CASSLPPGGETQYF. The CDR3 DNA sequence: TGTGCCAGCTCACTTCCCCCGGGGGGAGAGACCCAGTACTTC.

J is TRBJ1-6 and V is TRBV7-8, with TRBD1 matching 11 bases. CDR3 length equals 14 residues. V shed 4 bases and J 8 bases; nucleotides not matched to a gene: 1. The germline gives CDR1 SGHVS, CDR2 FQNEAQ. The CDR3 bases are TGTGCCAGCAGCTCGGGACAGGGGGATTCACCCCTCCACTTT. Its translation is CASSSGQGDSPLHF.

CDR3 residues: CASSPVRAGQETQYF. CDR3 DNA: TGTGCCAGCAGTCCCGTGCGGGCGGGGCAAGAGACCCAGTACTTC. V usage is TRBV28 and J usage is TRBJ2-5; D is possibly TRBD2 (6 bases). The CDR3 covers 15 residues. Trimming stripped 5 bases from V and 2 bases from J, with 15 bases between. CDR1 and CDR2 from the germline V gene are MDHEN and SYDVKM.

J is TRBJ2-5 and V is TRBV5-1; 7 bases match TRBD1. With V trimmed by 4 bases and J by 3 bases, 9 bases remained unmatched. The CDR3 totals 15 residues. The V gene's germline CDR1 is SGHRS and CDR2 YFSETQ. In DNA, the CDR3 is TGCGCCAGCAGCCGTACAGGGGATTGGAAAGAGACCCAGTACTTC. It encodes CASSRTGDWKETQYF.